This TCR beta chain came from a study of blood T cell repertoires in COVID-19. Study-level information: Sites across the United States, Italy and Spain contributed samples from acute and convalescent COVID-19.

This CDR3 region has 13 residues. The V gene's germline CDR1 is KGHSH and CDR2 LQKENI. V lost 6 bases, J lost 3 bases, and 11 bases lay in between. The assay was immunoSEQ multiplex PCR, and TCRdb's table has in-frame clones only and misses some. The table has roughly 190,000 clones, roughly 85% seen once. The specimen sequenced was peripheral blood. The source is a woman aged 55-70 years with acute or convalescent COVID-19. The gene calls are TRBV18 and TRBJ1-2, with D maybe TRBD1 (6 bases). The CDR3 sequence is CASSTDRDYGYTF. The CDR3 coding sequence is TGTGCCAGCTCGACGGACAGAGACTATGGCTACACCTTC.